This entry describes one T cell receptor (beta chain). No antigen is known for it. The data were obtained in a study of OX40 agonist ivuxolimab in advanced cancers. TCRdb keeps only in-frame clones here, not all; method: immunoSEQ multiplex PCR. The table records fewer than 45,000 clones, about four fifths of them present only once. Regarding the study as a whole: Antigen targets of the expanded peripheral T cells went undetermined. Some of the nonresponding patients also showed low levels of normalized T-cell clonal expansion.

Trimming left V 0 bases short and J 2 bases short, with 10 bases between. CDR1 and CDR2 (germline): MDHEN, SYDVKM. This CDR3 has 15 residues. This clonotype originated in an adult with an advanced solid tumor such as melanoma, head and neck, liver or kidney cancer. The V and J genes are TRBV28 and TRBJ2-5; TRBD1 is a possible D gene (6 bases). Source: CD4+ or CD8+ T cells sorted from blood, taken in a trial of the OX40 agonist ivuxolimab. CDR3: CASSLWGQLQETQYF. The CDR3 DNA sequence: TGTGCCAGCAGTTTATGGGGACAATTGCAAGAGACCCAGTACTTC. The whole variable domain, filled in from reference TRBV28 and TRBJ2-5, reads DVKVTQSSRYLVKRTGEKVFLECVQDMDHENMFWYRQDPGLGLRLIYFSYDVKMKEKGDIPEGYSVSREKKERFSLILESASTNQTSMYLCASSLWGQLQETQYFGPGTRLLVL.